The rows below give T cell receptor beta chains drawn from one sample of a study of tumor and adjacent non-tumor tissue in lung cancer. Via MiXCR, TCRdb re-called the multiplex PCR reads, giving one row per CDR3 protein. The sample lists 89,000 or so distinct CDR3 sequences, 61% occurring once. Sequencing was carried out using lung tumor tissue. All receptors derive from a man in his 70s with non-small cell lung cancer. CDR3s include the opening cysteine and the closing phenylalanine or tryptophan. The D gene is left open where the match is weak. Expanded clones get a size class; other rows say once, few or many, or leave the size out.

v_gene: TRBV6-6; d_gene: NA; abundance: NA; j_gene: TRBJ2-1; CDR3nt: TGTGCCAGCAGTTACTCGGCGGGCCCTAATAAGCACTTCTTC; CDR3aa: CASSYSAGPNKHFF
v_gene: TRBV15; d_gene: NA; abundance: NA; j_gene: TRBJ2-7; CDR3nt: TGTGCCACCAGCAGAGAGCAGAAGGTCTCCTACGAGCAGTACTTC; CDR3aa: CATSREQKVSYEQYF
v_gene: TRBV4-2; d_gene: TRBD1; abundance: NA; j_gene: TRBJ2-2; CDR3nt: TGTGCCAACAGCCAAGACTCCGGGACAGGGCCGCCCGGGGAGCTGTTTTTT; CDR3aa: CANSQDSGTGPPGELFF
v_gene: TRBV29-1; d_gene: NA; abundance: NA; j_gene: TRBJ1-2; CDR3nt: TGCAGCGTTGTCCGACACGGCACTAACTATGGCTACGCCTTC; CDR3aa: CSVVRHGTNYGYAF
v_gene: TRBV12-3/TRBV12-4; d_gene: NA; abundance: many; j_gene: TRBJ2-7; CDR3nt: TGTGCCAGCAGTTTTACCTACGAGCAGTACTTC; CDR3aa: CASSFTYEQYF
v_gene: TRBV12-3/TRBV12-4; d_gene: NA; abundance: NA; j_gene: TRBJ1-2; CDR3nt: TGTGCCAGCATTTTAGCGCTTACCTATGGTTACACATTC; CDR3aa: CASILALTYGYTF
v_gene: TRBV19; d_gene: TRBD2; abundance: NA; j_gene: TRBJ2-1; CDR3nt: TGTGCCAGTAGTCCCAGGAGGTCTAGCGGGGGGCCCAGCTCCTACAATGAGCAGTTCTTC; CDR3aa: CASSPRRSSGGPSSYNEQFF
v_gene: TRBV10-3; d_gene: NA; abundance: NA; j_gene: TRBJ2-3; CDR3nt: TGTGCCATCAGTGAGCCGACCCGGGGGGACACAGCAGATACGCAGTATTTT; CDR3aa: CAISEPTRGDTADTQYF
v_gene: TRBV5-1; d_gene: NA; abundance: NA; j_gene: TRBJ2-3; CDR3nt: TGCGCCAGCAGATTGGGCGGGGAGACGGATAAGCAGTATTTT; CDR3aa: CASRLGGETDKQYF
v_gene: TRBV7-8; d_gene: TRBD1; abundance: many; j_gene: TRBJ2-2; CDR3nt: TGTGCCAGCAGCTCAAGGGGGCTCGGCACCGGGGAGCTGTTTTTT; CDR3aa: CASSSRGLGTGELFF
v_gene: TRBV28; d_gene: TRBD1; abundance: NA; j_gene: TRBJ1-5; CDR3nt: TGTGCCAGCAGTCGAGACAGGGATCGCAATCAGCCCCAGCATTTT; CDR3aa: CASSRDRDRNQPQHF
v_gene: TRBV12-3/TRBV12-4; d_gene: NA; abundance: NA; j_gene: TRBJ1-4; CDR3nt: TGTGCCAGCAGATGGGAAGCAACTAATGAAAAACTGTTTTTT; CDR3aa: CASRWEATNEKLFF
v_gene: TRBV11-2; d_gene: TRBD1; abundance: NA; j_gene: TRBJ1-2; CDR3nt: TGTGCCAGCAGCCTCAGGGGGGCAGCCCAAGTCTATGGCTACACCTTC; CDR3aa: CASSLRGAAQVYGYTF
v_gene: TRBV6-1; d_gene: TRBD2; abundance: many; j_gene: TRBJ2-1; CDR3nt: TGTGCCAGCAAAGCGGGGGCGGGTGAGCAGTTCTTC; CDR3aa: CASKAGAGEQFF
v_gene: TRBV28; d_gene: NA; abundance: NA; j_gene: TRBJ2-7; CDR3nt: TGTGCCAGCAGTTTCCGACAGGCCTCCTCCTACGAGCAGTACTTC; CDR3aa: CASSFRQASSYEQYF
v_gene: TRBV6-2/TRBV6-3; d_gene: NA; abundance: NA; j_gene: TRBJ2-5; CDR3nt: TGTGCCAGCAGTCACCCTAGTAATTCGGGGACCCACTACTTC; CDR3aa: CASSHPSNSGTHYF
v_gene: TRBV6-6; d_gene: NA; abundance: once; j_gene: TRBJ2-7; CDR3nt: TGTGCCAGCAGTTATGGACGGACCCCCGAACAGTACTTC; CDR3aa: CASSYGRTPEQYF
v_gene: TRBV6-1; d_gene: NA; abundance: NA; j_gene: TRBJ1-2; CDR3nt: TGTGACAGCAGTGAAAATACAGCAAGGAACTATGGCTACACCTTT; CDR3aa: CDSSENTARNYGYTF
v_gene: TRBV4-1; d_gene: NA; abundance: NA; j_gene: TRBJ2-1; CDR3nt: TGCGCCAGTCAGAGGGGACTGGACAATGAGCGGTTCTTC; CDR3aa: CASQRGLDNERFF
v_gene: TRBV20-1; d_gene: NA; abundance: once; j_gene: TRBJ2-7; CDR3nt: TGCAGTGCGGAACCCGGGGCAGGGGCCTCCTACGAGCGGTACTTC; CDR3aa: CSAEPGAGASYERYF